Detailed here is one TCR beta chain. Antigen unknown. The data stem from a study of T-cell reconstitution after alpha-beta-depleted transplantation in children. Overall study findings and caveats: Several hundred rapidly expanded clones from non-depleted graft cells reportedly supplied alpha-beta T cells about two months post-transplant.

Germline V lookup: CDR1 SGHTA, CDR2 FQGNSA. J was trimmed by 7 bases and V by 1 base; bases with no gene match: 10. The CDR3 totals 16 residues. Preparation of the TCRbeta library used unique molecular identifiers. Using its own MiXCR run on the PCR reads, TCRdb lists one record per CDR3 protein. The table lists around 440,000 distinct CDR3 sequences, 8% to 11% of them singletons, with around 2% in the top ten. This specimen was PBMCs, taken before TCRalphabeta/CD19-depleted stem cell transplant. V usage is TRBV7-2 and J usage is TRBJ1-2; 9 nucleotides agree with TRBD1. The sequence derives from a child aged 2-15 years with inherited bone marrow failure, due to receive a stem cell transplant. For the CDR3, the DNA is TGTGCCAGCAGCTTAGTCCCTGGGGACAGGGTTGGTGGCTACACCTTC. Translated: CASSLVPGDRVGGYTF.